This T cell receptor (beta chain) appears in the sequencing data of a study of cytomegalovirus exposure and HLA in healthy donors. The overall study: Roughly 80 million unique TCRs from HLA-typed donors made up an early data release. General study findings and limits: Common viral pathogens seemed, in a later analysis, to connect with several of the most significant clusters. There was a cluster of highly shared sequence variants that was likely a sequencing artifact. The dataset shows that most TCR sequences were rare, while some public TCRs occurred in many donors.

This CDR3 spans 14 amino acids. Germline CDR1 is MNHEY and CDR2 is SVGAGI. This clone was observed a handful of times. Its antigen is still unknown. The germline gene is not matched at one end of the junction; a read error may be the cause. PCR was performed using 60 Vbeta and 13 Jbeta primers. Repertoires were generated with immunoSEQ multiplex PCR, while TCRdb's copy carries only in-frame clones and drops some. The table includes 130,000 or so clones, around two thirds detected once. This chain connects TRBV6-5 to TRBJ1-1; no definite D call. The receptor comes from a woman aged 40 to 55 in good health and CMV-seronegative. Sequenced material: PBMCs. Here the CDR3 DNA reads TGTGCCAGCAGCTACTCAATGAGGGACACTGAAGCTTTCTTT. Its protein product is CASSYSMRDTEAFF.